These 26 T cell receptor beta chains were sequenced from one sample in a study of molecular identifiers for immune sequencing clone quantification. Each CDR3 protein gets one entry after TCRdb re-called the PCR reads with MiXCR. The sample yields 300,000 to 400,000 distinct CDR3 sequences, 24% seen once. The sequencing input was naive CD8+ T cells from blood, with Jurkat cell RNA spiked in. Subset: FACS-sorted CD8+CD4-CCR7+CD45RA+ naive T cells. The receptors shown here come from a human donor in good health. Some libraries in this study had Jurkat cell RNA spiked in.

The chain combines TRBV6-2 or TRBV6-3 with TRBJ1-1, with D uncertain. The CDR3 spans 14 residues. Trimming stripped 2 bases from V and 1 base from J, with 8 bases between. Germline V gives CDR1 MNHEY, CDR2 SVGEGT. The CDR3: CASSYVGGNTEAFF. CDR3 DNA sequence: TGTGCCAGCAGTTACGTCGGCGGGAACACTGAAGCTTTCTTT.

V gene TRBV30 combines with J gene TRBJ2-1, with D possibly TRBD1 on 7 matching bases. Between the trimmed V and J ends, which lost 1 base and 0 bases, there was a span of 13 bases. Germline V gene data show CDR1 as GTSNPN and CDR2 as SVGIG (reference sequence). There are 16 residues in the CDR3. In DNA form, the CDR3 reads TGTGCCTGGAGTGGGGGGGACAGTCACTCCTACAATGAGCAGTTCTTC. It is translated as CAWSGGDSHSYNEQFF.

The V call is TRBV30, the J call TRBJ1-5; D remains unclear. Trimming cost V 3 bases and J 7 bases, with 13 bases left between them. The germline V gene encodes CDR1 GTSNPN and CDR2 SVGIG (reference sequence). The CDR3 loop spans 13 amino acids. The CDR3 nucleotides are TGTGCCTGGAGCGCCATATTAAACCAGCCCCAGCATTTT. Its translation: CAWSAILNQPQHF.

Comment on this clonotype: The junction does not match germline at one end; this may be a read error. The chain uses TRBV7-8 and TRBJ2-5, with TRBD2 matching 15 bases. Germline assignment: CDR1 SGHVS and CDR2 FQNEAQ. This CDR3 has 17 residues. In DNA, the CDR3 is TGTGCCAGCAGCTTAGGGACTAGCGGGGGGGCCGGCGGGACCCTGTACTTC. It is translated as CASSLGTSGGAGGTLYF. Full variable domain (outside the CDR3, taken from reference TRBV7-8 and TRBJ2-5): GAGVSQSPRYKVAKRGQDVALRCDPISGHVSLFWYQQALGQGPEFLTYFQNEAQLDKSGLPSDRFFAERPEGSVSTLKIQRTQQEDSAVYLCASSLGTSGGAGGTLYFGPGTRLLVL.

The J gene is TRBJ2-7, the V gene TRBV4-1, with 10 positions matching TRBD2. With V trimmed by 2 bases and J by 3 bases, 4 bases remained unmatched. The length of the CDR3 is 15 residues. CDR1 is MGHRA and CDR2 is YSYEKL in the germline V gene. This chain's CDR3 is CASSQIAGGIYEQYF. CDR3 DNA sequence: TGCGCCAGCAGCCAAATAGCGGGGGGAATCTACGAGCAGTACTTC.

This clonotype appeared many times. The chain links TRBV13 to TRBJ2-5; D not certain. Germline V gene sequence: CDR1 PRHDT, CDR2 FYEKMQ (reference sequence). The CDR3 extends over 12 amino acids. Trimming took 0 bases from V and 4 from J, leaving 3 bases between them. The CDR3 protein is CASSLGRETQYF. The CDR3 DNA follows: TGTGCCAGCAGCTTAGGTCGAGAGACCCAGTACTTC.

This clonotype occurred a few times. The rearrangement joins TRBV14 to TRBJ2-2; D remains unclear. The CDR3 length is 16 residues. Trimming cost V 0 bases and J 5 bases, with 13 bases left between them. Germline V CDR1 and CDR2: SGHDN, FVKESK. The DNA for the CDR3 is TGTGCCAGCAGCCAAGATCTGATAGCTCGGACCGGGGAGCTGTTTTTT. Its protein product is CASSQDLIARTGELFF.

This clonotype has a count of ten or more. The J gene is TRBJ2-1, the V gene TRBV14, with D perhaps TRBD2 (5 bases). The CDR3 contains 13 residues. Germline CDR1 SGHDN, CDR2 FVKESK. The V gene lost 0 bases and the J gene lost 8 bases, with 8 bases spanning the gap. DNA of the CDR3: TGTGCCAGCAGCCAAGAAGGACTGCATGAGCAGTTCTTC. As protein: CASSQEGLHEQFF. Filled out from reference TRBV14 and TRBJ2-1, the complete variable domain reads EAGVTQFPSHSVIEKGQTVTLRCDPISGHDNLYWYRRVMGKEIKFLLHFVKESKQDESGMPNNRFLAERTGGTYSTLKVQPAELEDSGVYFCASSQEGLHEQFFGPGTRLTVL.

This clonotype has a handful of counts. The CDR3 coding sequence is TGTGCCAGCAGCGTAGCGGCAGGGGGCACAGATACGCAGTATTTT. The encoded protein is CASSVAAGGTDTQYF. This chain connects TRBV9 to TRBJ2-3; D is possibly TRBD1 (6 bases). Germline-derived CDR1 and CDR2 are SGDLS and YYNGEE. The CDR3 runs 15 residues. V shed 0 bases and J shed 1 base, with 9 bases lying between them.

This clonotype has at least ten counts. This rearrangement joins TRBV5-4 to TRBJ2-7; TRBD1 matches at 9 bases. The CDR3 loop spans 14 amino acids. Germline V gives CDR1 SGHNT, CDR2 YYREEE (reference sequence). Unmatched junction bases numbered 5, after V lost 4 bases and J lost 3 bases. CDR3 sequence: CASSTGTGYYEQYF. The DNA of the CDR3 is TGTGCCAGCAGCACCGGGACAGGGTACTACGAGCAGTACTTC.

This clonotype was observed a handful of times. The chain carries TRBV2 and TRBJ2-3; 9 nucleotides match TRBD2. Germline-derived CDR1 and CDR2 are SNHLY and FYNNEI. This CDR3 has 17 amino acids. V lost 8 bases, J lost 0 bases, and 12 bases stayed unmatched. DNA for the CDR3: TGTGCCAGCTGTCAGTGGGCTAGCGGGGTTAGCACAGATACGCAGTATTTT. This encodes CASCQWASGVSTDTQYF.

V usage is TRBV7-2 and J usage is TRBJ2-3, with D perhaps given as TRBD1 or TRBD2 (5 bases each). Germline lookup yields CDR1 SGHTA and CDR2 FQGNSA. This CDR3 region has 15 residues. V was cut by 4 bases and J by 5 bases, with 16 bases left in between. The DNA of the CDR3 is TGTGCCAGCAGCTCCCCCGGTTGGGGGTTAGATACGCAGTATTTT. This translates into CASSSPGWGLDTQYF.

Many counts were recorded for this clonotype. V gene TRBV4-1 combines with J gene TRBJ2-7; D might be TRBD1 (6 bases). The CDR3 has 14 amino acids. Germline V lookup: CDR1 MGHRA, CDR2 YSYEKL. Trimming stripped 4 bases from V and 3 bases from J, with 13 bases between. For the CDR3, the DNA is TGCGCCAGCAGCCCAGGGGTGACCCTCTACGAGCAGTACTTC. The encoded protein is CASSPGVTLYEQYF.

J is TRBJ2-7 and V is TRBV5-8; D is possibly TRBD2 (5 bases). The CDR3 spans 14 residues. Germline CDR1 SGHTS, CDR2 YDEGEE. The V end was cut by 1 base, the J end by 2 bases, with 10 bases between. CDR3 nucleotide sequence: TGTGCCAGCAGCTTGTCTAGCCCTCCCTACGAGCAGTACTTC. It is translated as CASSLSSPPYEQYF.

This clonotype was picked up many times. The rearrangement joins TRBV25-1 to TRBJ2-3; perhaps TRBD1 as D (6 bases). Trimming removed 3 bases from V and 1 base from J, with 11 bases in between. The CDR3 contains 15 residues. Germline lookup yields CDR1 MGHDK and CDR2 SYGVNS. For the CDR3, the DNA is TGTGCCAGCAGTGACTGGGACATCCGCACAGATACGCAGTATTTT. Translation gives CASSDWDIRTDTQYF.

This clonotype has more than one count but fewer than ten. The CDR3 nucleotides are TGCGCCAGCAGCCAAGATAGGGCCGGGATCTACTACGAGCAGTACTTC. Its protein is CASSQDRAGIYYEQYF. V is TRBV4-3 and J is TRBJ2-7, with D perhaps TRBD2 (5 bases). Trimming stripped 0 bases from V and 3 bases from J, with 15 bases between. CDR3 size: 16 residues. CDR1 and CDR2 (germline): LGHNA, YSLEER.

The chain links TRBV27 to TRBJ1-4; D ambiguous. CDR1 and CDR2 (germline): MNHEY, SMNVEV (reference sequence). The V gene lost 10 bases and the J gene lost 2 bases, with 11 bases spanning the gap. The length of the CDR3 is 13 residues. For the CDR3, the DNA is TGTGCCACCCCCCGGACGACTAATGAAAAACTGTTTTTT. Translation gives CATPRTTNEKLFF.

This clonotype was recorded a few times. The V gene is TRBV7-2, the J gene TRBJ1-5, with 8 bases identical to TRBD1. J was trimmed by 0 bases and V by 1 base; bases with no gene match: 17. This CDR3 spans 21 amino acids. CDR1 is SGHTA and CDR2 is FQGNSA in the germline V gene. CDR3 nucleotides: TGTGCCAGCAGCTTAGAACCTGCCGGGACAGGAGACGCCTATAGCAATCAGCCCCAGCATTTT. Translation gives CASSLEPAGTGDAYSNQPQHF.

This clonotype was picked up many times. The J gene is TRBJ1-5, the V gene TRBV20-1; D remains ambiguous. Deletions cut 5 bases from V and 0 bases from J, with 14 bases between. Germline values: CDR1 DFQATT, CDR2 SNEGSKA (reference sequence). This CDR3 comprises 15 residues. DNA for the CDR3: TGCAGTGCTCTCTCCCCAGGTCATAGCAATCAGCCCCAGCATTTT. As protein: CSALSPGHSNQPQHF.

To note about this clonotype: A much larger clone differs by one base, so this may be a read error. The chain links TRBV7-9 to TRBJ2-7; TRBD1 might be the D (6 bases). CDR3 length: 15 amino acids. The germline gives CDR1 SEHNR, CDR2 FQNEAQ (reference sequence). V lost 1 base to trimming and J lost 7 bases, with 17 bases between them. The CDR3 spells CASSLGSAGVNEQYF. DNA for the CDR3: TGTGCCAGCAGCTTAGGTTCTGCAGGGGTCAATGAGCAGTACTTC.

The sample holds many counts of this clonotype. CDR3: CASSQAGTPEAFF. CDR3 coding DNA: TGTGCCAGCAGCCAAGCAGGGACGCCTGAAGCTTTCTTT. The chain employs TRBV3-1 and TRBJ1-1; D is possibly TRBD1 (5 bases). Looked up from germline, CDR1 is LGHDT and CDR2 is YNNKEL (reference sequence). Trimming stripped 1 base from V and 6 bases from J, with 9 bases between. The length of the CDR3 is 13 residues.

This clonotype was seen only a few times. One end of the junction fails to match germline, which may point to a read error. The chain has TRBV4-3 and TRBJ2-4; D possibly corresponds to TRBD2 (7 bases). The germline V gene has CDR1 LGHNA and CDR2 YSLEER. The CDR3 is 13 residues long. For the CDR3, the DNA is TGCGCCAGCAGCCAAGACTGGGGGGGGGCCCAAGCTTTC. It specifies CASSQDWGGAQAF.

V is TRBV9 and J is TRBJ2-3; D may be TRBD1 (7 bases). CDR3 length equals 12 residues. The germline CDR1 and CDR2 sequences are SGDLS and YYNGEE. Trimming removed 3 bases at V and 9 bases at J, with 11 bases between. The CDR3 sequence: CASSGQGGTQYF. The CDR3, as DNA: TGTGCCAGCAGCGGACAGGGAGGCACGCAGTATTTT.

This clonotype was seen only a few times. The chain uses TRBV20-1 and TRBJ2-1; TRBD2 matches at 11 bases. The germline V gene encodes CDR1 DFQATT and CDR2 SNEGSKA (reference sequence). The CDR3 loop spans 15 amino acids. V was pared by 5 bases and J by 6 bases, with 9 bases of the junction left unmatched. The chain's CDR3 is CSARKLAGDLNEQFF. CDR3 coding DNA: TGCAGTGCTCGAAAACTAGCGGGGGATCTCAATGAGCAGTTCTTC.

This clonotype has ten or more counts. The CDR3 region is CASSWGDSILGNIQYF. Here the CDR3 DNA reads TGTGCCAGCAGCTGGGGGGACAGTATTCTGGGAAACATTCAGTACTTC. The V gene is TRBV7-9, the J gene TRBJ2-4; the D gene is possibly TRBD1 (7 bases). Germline V gene data show CDR1 as SEHNR and CDR2 as FQNEAQ (reference sequence). This CDR3 comprises 16 residues. The ends were cut back, 4 bases at V and 6 bases at J, with 19 bases in the middle.

The table lists this clonotype with a few counts. The chain carries TRBV7-9 and TRBJ1-3; D is undetermined. V was pared by 9 bases and J by 0 bases, with 6 bases between. Germline CDR1 and CDR2: SEHNR and FQNEAQ (reference sequence). There are 12 residues in the CDR3. The DNA for the CDR3 is TGTGCCAGTTTAAACTCTGGAAACACCATATATTTT. Residues: CASLNSGNTIYF.